Below, 28 T cell receptor beta chains from the same sample are listed, as sequenced in a study of blood T cell repertoires in COVID-19. Sequencing was performed with immunoSEQ multiplex PCR; in TCRdb, only in-frame clones are kept and a portion is missing. The table lists some 170,000 clones, approximately 89% of them singletons. The material sequenced was PBMCs or T cells enriched from blood (not recorded which). These receptors were taken from a man between 35 and 55 years old who had recovered from COVID-19.

This chain joins TRBV6-1 and TRBJ1-1; D is ambiguous. The CDR3 totals 14 residues. Looked up from germline, CDR1 is MNHNS and CDR2 is SASEGT. V lost 0 bases and J lost 5, with 10 bases in between. This CDR3 reads CASSEAGTGTEAFF. As DNA, the CDR3 is TGTGCCAGCAGTGAAGCGGGTACGGGGACTGAAGCTTTCTTT.

The CDR3 DNA is TGCGCCAGCAGCCCTATGTCCCAGGGGGGCACTGAAGCTTTCTTT. Translated: CASSPMSQGGTEAFF. This rearrangement joins TRBV5-1 to TRBJ1-1; 7 nucleotides align to TRBD1. The CDR3 runs 15 residues. The V gene end was trimmed by 4 bases and the J gene end by 4 bases; junction bases not matched to a gene: 10. CDR1 SGHRS and CDR2 YFSETQ come from the germline V gene.

This clone was found once. V usage is TRBV24-1 and J usage is TRBJ1-2; a weak D match, TRBD1 (6 bases). The CDR3 extends over 16 amino acids. V gave up 4 bases and J gave up 0 bases, with 14 bases separating them. Germline lookup yields CDR1 KGHDR and CDR2 SFDVKD. The CDR3 region has the DNA TGTGCCACCAGTGAGCCCACAGGGCCTGCTAACTATGGCTACACCTTC. Protein: CATSEPTGPANYGYTF.

V gene TRBV20-1 combines with J gene TRBJ2-1; 7 positions agree with TRBD2. CDR3 length: 17 amino acids. V shed 3 bases, J shed 2 bases, and the junction held 13 bases outside the gene matches. Germline CDR1 and CDR2: DFQATT and SNEGSKA (reference sequence). CDR3 bases: TGCAGTGCTAGTGAAGCTAGCGGATCCTTGCCCTACAATGAGCAGTTCTTC. It is translated as CSASEASGSLPYNEQFF.

The chain combines TRBV3-1 (or the pseudogene TRBV3-2) with TRBJ2-7; D is possibly TRBD1 (6 bases). Between the trimmed V and J ends, which lost 1 base and 4 bases, there was a span of 14 bases. This CDR3 comprises 15 residues. The germline V gene has CDR1 LGHDT and CDR2 YNNKEL (reference sequence). CDR3 amino acids: CASSQAGRTDYEQYF. The CDR3 nucleotides read TGTGCCAGCAGCCAAGCGGGACGGACAGATTACGAGCAGTACTTC.

The rearrangement links TRBV7-9 to TRBJ2-7; 8 nucleotides match TRBD2. CDR1 and CDR2 (germline): SEHNR, FQNEAQ (reference sequence). The CDR3 extends over 15 amino acids. The trim removed 1 base at V and 4 bases at J, leaving 6 bases unmatched. This CDR3 is CASSLVAGKEYEQYF. CDR3 coding DNA: TGTGCCAGCAGCTTAGTAGCGGGAAAGGAGTACGAGCAGTACTTC.

A single count supports this clone. This chain connects TRBV19 to TRBJ2-7, with TRBD2 as a possible D gene (5 bases). Trimming cost V 4 bases and J 7 bases, with 11 bases left between them. The CDR3 runs to 12 residues. CDR1 LNHDA and CDR2 SQIVND come from the germline V gene (reference sequence). Here the CDR3 reads CASSRHGEEQYF. The CDR3 nucleotides are TGTGCCAGTAGTAGGCATGGGGAGGAGCAGTACTTC.

The chain links TRBV5-5 to TRBJ1-1, with D perhaps TRBD1 (5 bases). Germline V CDR1 and CDR2: SGHKS, YYEKEE (reference sequence). The V end was cut by 0 bases, the J end by 5 bases, with 14 bases between. This CDR3 spans 15 amino acids. Here the CDR3 reads CASSLAGGEGTEAFF. The DNA for the CDR3 is TGTGCCAGCAGCTTGGCCGGGGGAGAAGGAACTGAAGCTTTCTTT.

This clone has a single count. The chain joins TRBV3-1 (or the pseudogene TRBV3-2) to TRBJ1-5; the match to TRBD1 covers 8 bases. V gave up 1 base and J gave up 6 bases; unmatched junction bases: 2. The CDR3 spans 14 residues. Germline V gives CDR1 LGHDT, CDR2 YNNKEL (reference sequence). The DNA for the CDR3 is TGTGCCAGCAGCCAAGCCCAGGGGGCTCAGCCCCAGCATTTT. Protein product: CASSQAQGAQPQHF.

The V and J genes are TRBV7-9 and TRBJ2-3; 7 bases map to TRBD2. V trimming: 5 bases; J trimming: 2 bases; junction bases outside the gene matches: 7. This CDR3 spans 15 amino acids. Germline lookup yields CDR1 SEHNR and CDR2 FQNEAQ (reference sequence). The CDR3 DNA reads as TGTGCCAGCAGCACGGGAGGAGGAAACACAGATACGCAGTATTTT. As protein: CASSTGGGNTDTQYF. The full variable domain, its missing parts supplied by reference TRBV7-9 and TRBJ2-3, is DTGVSQNPRHKITKRGQNVTFRCDPISEHNRLYWYRQTLGQGPEFLTYFQNEAQLEKSRLLSDRFSAERPKGSFSTLEIQRTEQGDSAMYLCASSTGGGNTDTQYFGPGTRLTVL.

The rearrangement links TRBV7-9 to TRBJ2-1, with 16 bases lining up with TRBD2. Germline CDR1 reads SEHNR; CDR2 reads FQNEAQ (reference sequence). Trimming removed 1 base from V and 7 bases from J; junction bases left unmatched: 4. The CDR3 is 17 residues long. The CDR3 sequence: CASSLGGLAGGPNEQFF. Here the CDR3 DNA reads TGTGCCAGCAGCTTAGGGGGACTAGCGGGAGGGCCAAATGAGCAGTTCTTC.

The chain carries TRBV9 and TRBJ1-5; 7 nucleotides match TRBD1. Trimming cost V 3 bases and J 4 bases; bases outside gene matches: 7. This CDR3 contains 15 residues. Germline CDR1 SGDLS, CDR2 YYNGEE. This CDR3 is CASSGSGTVNQPQHF. CDR3 in DNA: TGTGCCAGCAGCGGCTCCGGGACAGTAAATCAGCCCCAGCATTTT.

The V gene is TRBV11-2, the J gene TRBJ1-6; possible D gene TRBD1, 5 bases. The CDR3 is 17 amino acids. V shed 1 base and J shed 6 bases, with 16 bases lying between them. Germline CDR1 SGHAT, CDR2 FQNNGV. The CDR3 sequence is CASSLGGRGLLNSPLHF. The CDR3 region has the DNA TGTGCCAGCAGCTTAGGGGGGAGGGGCCTCCTTAATTCACCCCTCCACTTT. Drawing the rest from reference TRBV11-2 and TRBJ1-6, the complete variable domain is EAGVAQSPRYKIIEKRQSVAFWCNPISGHATLYWYQQILGQGPKLLIQFQNNGVVDDSQLPKDRFSAERLKGVDSTLKIQPAKLEDSAVYLCASSLGGRGLLNSPLHFGNGTRLTVT.

The rearrangement links TRBV7-6 to TRBJ2-1; tentative D call: TRBD1 (6 bases). The CDR3 runs 14 residues. The V and J ends lost 5 bases and 3 bases respectively, with 11 bases between them. Germline CDR1 SGHVS, CDR2 FNYEAQ. CDR3 nucleotide sequence: TGTGCCAGCAGCCAAAGAGGGGGCTACAATGAGCAGTTCTTC. Translation: CASSQRGGYNEQFF.

The CDR3 DNA is TGTGCCAGCAGACCACAGGGGGCGGCGGGTTCACCCCTCCACTTT. Amino acid sequence: CASRPQGAAGSPLHF. The rearrangement joins TRBV6-5 to TRBJ1-6; 9 nucleotides line up with TRBD1. Germline CDR1 and CDR2: MNHEY and SVGAGI. With V trimmed by 6 bases and J by 9 bases, 9 bases remained unmatched. The CDR3 runs 15 residues.

This rearrangement joins TRBV6-5 to TRBJ2-5; D unclear. The CDR3 is made up of 11 amino acids. Germline V gene sequence: CDR1 MNHEY, CDR2 SVGAGI. Trimming left V 8 bases short and J 5 bases short, with 9 bases between. The chain's CDR3 is CASGPWETQYF. In nucleotides, the CDR3 is TGTGCCAGCGGCCCTTGGGAGACCCAGTACTTC.

The chain combines TRBV6-5 with TRBJ2-2, with 8 bases lining up with TRBD1. With 8 bases clipped from V and 4 bases from J, the junction kept 6 bases outside the gene matches. In germline, CDR1 is MNHEY, CDR2 SVGAGI. The CDR3 runs 14 residues. This CDR3 reads CASFRTGTTGELFF. The CDR3 DNA follows: TGTGCCAGCTTTAGGACAGGGACCACCGGGGAGCTGTTTTTT.

This sequence joins TRBV9 and TRBJ2-1; the match to TRBD2 covers 9 bases. This CDR3 spans 17 amino acids. CDR1 and CDR2 from the germline V gene are SGDLS and YYNGEE. The V gene end was trimmed by 3 bases and the J gene end by 4 bases; junction bases not matched to a gene: 11. The CDR3 region is CASSDSLSSGAYNEQFF. The CDR3 DNA reads TGTGCCAGCAGCGACAGCCTTTCTAGCGGGGCTTACAATGAGCAGTTCTTC.

The genes are TRBV5-4 and TRBJ2-7; 9 positions match TRBD1. The ends lost 4 bases at V and 9 bases at J; junction bases unmatched: 17. This CDR3 is built from 16 residues. Germline V gene sequence: CDR1 SGHNT, CDR2 YYREEE (reference sequence). The CDR3 here is CASSDSGTGRLFGQYF. CDR3 DNA: TGTGCCAGCAGCGATTCCGGGACAGGGCGTCTTTTTGGGCAGTACTTC.

The V and J genes are TRBV28 and TRBJ1-6; 7 nucleotides match TRBD1. This CDR3 has 16 amino acids. The V segment lost 6 bases and the J segment 5 bases; nucleotides outside the gene matches: 10. Germline CDR1 and CDR2: MDHEN and SYDVKM. The CDR3 DNA reads as TGTGCCAGCAGGCCTACTCTGGGACAGAATAATTCACCCCTCCACTTT. Translated, it gives CASRPTLGQNNSPLHF.

This rearrangement joins TRBV5-5 to TRBJ1-1; D might be TRBD1 (6 bases). The ends were cut back, 4 bases at V and 6 bases at J, with 13 bases in the middle. CDR1 is SGHKS and CDR2 is YYEKEE in the germline V gene (reference sequence). CDR3 length: 13 amino acids. DNA for the CDR3: TGTGCCAGCAGCCCTTGGGGGGGCGCTGAAGCTTTCTTT. Encoded protein: CASSPWGGAEAFF. The full variable domain, rest sourced from reference TRBV5-5 and TRBJ1-1, is DAGVTQSPTHLIKTRGQQVTLRCSPISGHKSVSWYQQVLGQGPQFIFQYYEKEERGRGNFPDRFSARQFPNYSSELNVNALLLGDSALYLCASSPWGGAEAFFGQGTRLTVV.

CDR3 residues: CASSEGRRGYGMNTEAFF. The CDR3 DNA reads TGTGCCAGCAGTGAAGGACGACGGGGGTATGGGATGAACACTGAAGCTTTCTTT. This chain uses TRBV2 with TRBJ1-1, with D perhaps matching TRBD1 (5 bases). Trimming shortened V by 1 base and J by 0 bases, and 18 bases separated the two germline ends. There are 18 residues in the CDR3. Germline V gene lookup returns CDR1 SNHLY and CDR2 FYNNEI. The full variable domain, with the rest looked up from reference TRBV2 and TRBJ1-1, is EPEVTQTPSHQVTQMGQEVILRCVPISNHLYFYWYRQILGQKVEFLVSFYNNEISEKSEIFDDQFSVERPDGSNFTLKIRSTKLEDSAMYFCASSEGRRGYGMNTEAFFGQGTRLTVV.

The chain recombines TRBV7-2 with TRBJ2-7; TRBD2 aligns across 9 bases. J lost 3 bases, V lost 3 bases, and 0 bases had no gene match. CDR1 and CDR2 from the germline V gene are SGHTA and FQGNSA. CDR3 length: 13 amino acids. The CDR3 reads CASSFSGSYEQYF. In DNA form, the CDR3 reads TGTGCCAGCAGCTTTAGCGGGAGCTACGAGCAGTACTTC.

This clone appeared many times. The CDR3 region is CASSLAGEYEQYF. The CDR3 coding sequence is TGTGCCAGTAGTCTAGCGGGAGAGTACGAGCAGTACTTC. This chain joins TRBV19 and TRBJ2-7, with TRBD2 identical over 10 bases. This CDR3 is 13 amino acids long. The junction had 2 bases not matched to a gene; V was cut back by 5 bases and J by 4 bases. Germline lookup yields CDR1 LNHDA and CDR2 SQIVND (reference sequence).

The V call is TRBV21-1, the J call TRBJ1-1. TRBV21-1 is reported as a pseudogene. CDR3 length: 14 amino acids. The CDR3 loop is CASSKAAEGTEAFF. CDR3 coding DNA: TGTGCCAGCAGCAAAGCTGCCGAGGGCACTGAAGCTTTCTTT.

This chain uses TRBV28 with TRBJ1-5; the D gene is possibly TRBD1 (6 bases). Germline CDR1 is MDHEN and CDR2 is SYDVKM. CDR3 length: 16 residues. V gave up 3 bases and J gave up 3 bases, with 15 bases separating them. The CDR3 nucleotides are TGTGCCAGCAGTTTTCAGACAGGCTGGGTCAATCAGCCCCAGCATTTT. Its protein is CASSFQTGWVNQPQHF.

The chain employs TRBV7-9 and TRBJ1-1; D is perhaps TRBD1 (6 bases). Per germline, CDR1 SEHNR and CDR2 FQNEAQ (reference sequence). The CDR3 contains 12 residues. Trimming pared 3 bases from V and 6 bases from J, leaving 8 bases between. The CDR3 nucleotides are TGTGCCAGCAGCTTTGGACAGTCTGAAGCTTTCTTT. This sequence encodes CASSFGQSEAFF.

The rearrangement uses TRBV18 and TRBJ1-5, with D tentatively TRBD1 (6 bases). Per germline, CDR1 KGHSH and CDR2 LQKENI. The CDR3 is made up of 13 amino acids. V dropped 2 bases and J dropped 7 bases, with 9 bases sitting between them. The CDR3 sequence is CASSPGGPQPQHF. The CDR3 coding sequence is TGTGCCAGCTCACCAGGGGGCCCACAGCCCCAGCATTTT.